These 20 T cell receptor beta chains originate from one sample sequenced in a study of T cell changes during pregnancy in multiple sclerosis. Only in-frame clones appear in the TCRdb table, and some are missing; sequencing was by immunoSEQ multiplex PCR. The sample has about 18,000 clones, about 83% seen once; the top ten hold about 9.6%. Source: CD8+ T cells from peripheral blood mononuclear cells, taken after pregnancy. The source is a female donor with multiple sclerosis, enrolled in a pregnancy study.

The rearrangement uses TRBV27 and TRBJ1-4; 7 bases are a match to TRBD1. After removal of 6 bases from V and 3 bases from J, the junction contained 10 bases not matched to a gene. Germline V lookup: CDR1 MNHEY, CDR2 SMNVEV (reference sequence). The length of the CDR3 is 16 residues. The CDR3 DNA is TGTGCCAGCAGCCGAGAAACAGGGGCGGCTAATGAAAAACTGTTTTTT. The encoded protein is CASSRETGAANEKLFF.

This chain joins TRBV7-6 and TRBJ2-2, with D tentatively TRBD1 (5 bases). Germline V gene sequence: CDR1 SGHVS, CDR2 FNYEAQ. V was trimmed by 3 bases and J by 4 bases, leaving 12 bases between them. The CDR3 has 15 residues. DNA for the CDR3: TGTGCCAGCAGCTTGGTGACAGCAATCACCGGGGAGCTGTTTTTT. Translation gives CASSLVTAITGELFF.

DNA for the CDR3: TGTGCCAGCAGTTACTCTGAACTCGATACTCAGTTCTTC. As protein: CASSYSELDTQFF. The V and J genes are TRBV6-5 and TRBJ2-1; no clear D. CDR3 length: 13 residues. V lost 0 bases, J lost 13 bases, and 13 bases lay in between. Per the germline V gene, CDR1 is MNHEY and CDR2 is SVGAGI.

The V gene is TRBV10-3, the J gene TRBJ2-7; 7 bases match TRBD1. Germline lookup yields CDR1 ENHRY and CDR2 SYGVKD. V was clipped by 10 bases and J by 4 bases; unmatched bases: 7. CDR3 length: 12 residues. Here the CDR3 reads CASGQDRYEQYF. In DNA form, the CDR3 reads TGTGCCAGCGGACAGGACCGTTACGAGCAGTACTTC.

This clone was seen more than once but under ten times. The chain links TRBV28 to TRBJ2-1; 9 bases match TRBD1. The CDR3 length is 13 residues. The V gene's germline CDR1 is MDHEN and CDR2 SYDVKM. V was pared by 10 bases and J by 3 bases, with 4 bases of the junction left unmatched. CDR3 protein: CATRDRDYNEQFF. CDR3 DNA sequence: TGTGCCACCCGGGACAGGGACTACAATGAGCAGTTCTTC.

This clone has a single count. One end of the junction varies from germline; a read error may be responsible. V usage is TRBV11-3 and J usage is TRBJ2-1; 7 positions agree with TRBD2. This CDR3 comprises 13 residues. Germline V gene sequence: CDR1 SGHNT, CDR2 YENEEA. The DNA for the CDR3 is TGTGCCAGCAGCGCTCGGGACTACCATGAGCAGTTCTTC. This sequence encodes CASSARDYHEQFF.

The chain employs TRBV4-1 and TRBJ2-7, with 9 bases that match TRBD2. Germline lookup yields CDR1 MGHRA and CDR2 YSYEKL. The J segment lost 6 bases and the V segment lost 5 bases, leaving 8 bases of the junction unmatched. This CDR3 contains 14 residues. The DNA for the CDR3 is TGCGCCAGCAGCGATAGCGGGAGTTCTTCCGAGCAGTACTTC. Translating gives CASSDSGSSSEQYF.

The gene calls are TRBV5-1 and TRBJ2-5; D possibly corresponds to TRBD1 (6 bases). Per germline, CDR1 SGHRS and CDR2 YFSETQ. Trimming removed 5 bases at V and 0 bases at J, with 11 bases between. The CDR3 is 14 amino acids. The CDR3 reads CASRLTGNQETQYF. CDR3 sequence (DNA): TGCGCCAGCAGACTAACAGGGAACCAAGAGACCCAGTACTTC.

The chain has TRBV6-6 and TRBJ1-2; 7 bases fit TRBD1. The CDR3 runs 13 residues. CDR1 is MNHNY and CDR2 is SVGAGI in the germline V gene (reference sequence). V dropped 2 bases and J dropped 8; count of bases not matched to a gene: 5. The CDR3 loop reads CASSYRTGGGYTF. CDR3 coding DNA: TGTGCCAGCAGTTACCGGACAGGAGGGGGCTACACCTTC.

This rearrangement joins TRBV28 to TRBJ2-5; 12 positions agree with TRBD2. V lost 5 bases to trimming and J lost 6 bases; unmatched junction nucleotides: 10. The CDR3 runs 16 residues. The V gene's germline CDR1 is MDHEN and CDR2 SYDVKM. DNA of the CDR3: TGTGCCAGCAGTCCTCATCTAGCGGGAGGGTCGCAGACCCAGTACTTC. This encodes CASSPHLAGGSQTQYF.

The gene calls are TRBV5-4 and TRBJ2-3, with TRBD2 as a possible D gene (5 bases). The germline CDR1 and CDR2 sequences are SGHNT and YYREEE (reference sequence). This CDR3 spans 17 amino acids. V was cut by 4 bases and J by 2 bases, with 20 bases left in between. CDR3 region: CASSPGDGGLYTDTQYF. In DNA form, the CDR3 reads TGTGCCAGCAGCCCCGGTGATGGCGGGTTGTACACAGATACGCAGTATTTT. The full variable domain, rest sourced from reference TRBV5-4 and TRBJ2-3, is ETGVTQSPTHLIKTRGQQVTLRCSSQSGHNTVSWYQQALGQGPQFIFQYYREEENGRGNFPPRFSGLQFPNYSSELNVNALELDDSALYLCASSPGDGGLYTDTQYFGPGTRLTVL.

This clone was seen a single time. V usage is TRBV22-1 and J usage is TRBJ2-6; TRBD2, the table's D call, lacks a check against the DNA. TRBV22-1 is reported as a pseudogene. The CDR3 extends over 17 amino acids. For the CDR3, the DNA is TGTCCTGGGAGTTGGAGAAGCGAACAAAGTCGGGCCAACGTCCTGACTTTC. Its protein product is CPGSWRSEQSRANVLTF.

The sample holds a few counts of this clone. The rearrangement joins TRBV2 to TRBJ1-4; the match to TRBD1 covers 8 bases. The CDR3 spans 13 residues. J gave up 11 bases and V 11 bases, and 13 bases lay outside the gene matches. Per the germline V gene, CDR1 is SNHLY and CDR2 is FYNNEI. The CDR3 nucleotides are TGTGCCTCCTCAGACAGGGGATATTGGAAACTGTTTTTT. Amino acid sequence: CASSDRGYWKLFF.

CDR3 coding DNA: TGTGCCAGTAGTTGGGACACAACCACCGGGGAGCTGTTTTTT. It is translated as CASSWDTTTGELFF. This sequence joins TRBV19 and TRBJ2-2; TRBD1 is a possible D gene (6 bases). CDR1 and CDR2 (germline): LNHDA, SQIVND (reference sequence). Deletions cut 5 bases from V and 4 bases from J, with 11 bases between. The CDR3 contains 14 residues.

This clone has just a few counts. The chain has TRBV7-9 and TRBJ2-1; possibly TRBD2 for D (6 bases). CDR3 length: 15 amino acids. Trimming cost V 4 bases and J 8 bases, with 18 bases left between them. Germline V gene sequence: CDR1 SEHNR, CDR2 FQNEAQ (reference sequence). CDR3 bases: TGTGCCAGCAGCTCTAGCGAGCCTGGGACTCATGAGCAGTTCTTC. Translation gives CASSSSEPGTHEQFF.

The rearrangement links TRBV27 to TRBJ1-5, with TRBD1 identical over 9 bases. CDR3 size: 14 residues. Germline lookup yields CDR1 MNHEY and CDR2 SMNVEV (reference sequence). Trimming at V came to 5 bases and at J to 6 bases, leaving 5 bases not matched to a gene. CDR3 nucleotides: TGTGCCAGCAGTCCGGGACAGGGTATTCAGCCCCAGCATTTT. Protein: CASSPGQGIQPQHF.

V and J are TRBV21-1 and TRBJ2-1; the table assigns TRBD2, which was not confirmed against the DNA. TRBV21-1 corresponds to a pseudogene. This CDR3 has 15 amino acids. The CDR3, as DNA: TGTGCCAGCAGCAAAGAGTTGGACAGCGGGAGTGAGCAGTTCTTC. Amino acids: CASSKELDSGSEQFF.

The chain employs TRBV27 and TRBJ2-1; D is undetermined. Trimming pared 5 bases from V and 5 bases from J, leaving 4 bases between. Germline V gene lookup returns CDR1 MNHEY and CDR2 SMNVEV (reference sequence). This CDR3 region has 11 residues. The CDR3 DNA is TGTGCCAGCAGTACACACAATGAGCAGTTCTTC. Translated: CASSTHNEQFF.

The V gene is TRBV6-5, the J gene TRBJ2-2; TRBD2 matches 13 bases. The germline CDR1 and CDR2 sequences are MNHEY and SVGAGI. V lost 6 bases, J lost 4 bases, and 2 bases stayed unmatched. This CDR3 has 15 residues. The CDR3 DNA sequence: TGTGCCAGCAGCCGGACTAGCGGGGGCACCGGGGAGCTGTTTTTT. Translation gives CASSRTSGGTGELFF.

Concerning this clone: An end of the junction does not agree with germline; a read error may underlie this. The J gene is TRBJ2-7, the V gene TRBV5-5, with 8 positions matching TRBD1. Germline V gives CDR1 SGHKS, CDR2 YYEKEE (reference sequence). CDR3 length equals 16 residues. The CDR3 bases are TGCGCCAGCAGCCAAGATGAGGGGACAGGAGGATACGAGCAGTACTTC. Residues: CASSQDEGTGGYEQYF.